The entry below gives a single T cell receptor (beta chain) sequence along with its context. This sample is part of a study of blood T cell repertoires in COVID-19. On the study more broadly: Sites in the United States, Italy and Spain provided acute and convalescent COVID-19 samples. PBMCs, B-cell-depleted T cells, or T cells provided the cDNA or gDNA that made up the material.

V shed 1 base and J shed 7 bases, with 11 bases lying between them. There are 14 residues in the CDR3. CDR1 is SGHKS, CDR2 YYEKEE, per germline (reference sequence). In the original workflow: Estimation of nucleated cell counts relied on the amplification of reference gene primers. TCRdb's copy holds only in-frame clones and misses some; the assay was immunoSEQ multiplex PCR. V, J and clone size derive from that table, while D and trimming were established from the DNA sequence. The sample contains just under 350,000 clones, approximately 89% of which appear only once. The TCR sequence derives from a woman between 18 and 29 years old who had recovered from COVID-19. Input material: peripheral blood. The chain carries TRBV5-5 and TRBJ1-4, with D tentatively TRBD1 (5 bases). This CDR3 reads CASSLIREGEKLFF. The CDR3 bases are TGTGCCAGCAGCTTGATCAGGGAGGGTGAAAAACTGTTTTTT.